This entry features one T cell receptor beta chain sequence. Its antigen is currently unknown. This sample is part of a study of Ad26.COV2.S vaccination and SARS-CoV-2 variants. CDR3 length equals 17 residues. The germline V gene encodes CDR1 MNHEY and CDR2 SVGEGT. The ends lost 2 bases at V and 10 bases at J; junction bases unmatched: 9. Findings of the study overall: Post-vaccination breadth of spike-specific CD8+ and CD4+ T cell responses was reportedly substantial. Possibly, TCR breadth and depth analyses underestimated total T cell responses. Vaccinees showed greater spike-specific TCR breadth than placebo recipients. With respect to non-spike TCR breadth, vaccine and placebo recipients were similar.

The protocol was immunoSEQ multiplex PCR, while the TCRdb copy is restricted to in-frame clones and leaves out a portion. The data show 100,000 or so clones, with 80% seen just once and roughly a sixth held by the top ten. Sequencing used peripheral blood, obtained after recovery from COVID-19. The chain joins TRBV6-2 or TRBV6-3 to TRBJ2-1, with TRBD2 matching over 15 bases. The TCR originated in a human donor who had recovered from COVID-19. CDR3 sequence (DNA): TGTGCCAGCAGTTACCGGTGGACTAGCGGGGGGGCCGGGGAGCAGTTCTTC. It is translated as CASSYRWTSGGAGEQFF.